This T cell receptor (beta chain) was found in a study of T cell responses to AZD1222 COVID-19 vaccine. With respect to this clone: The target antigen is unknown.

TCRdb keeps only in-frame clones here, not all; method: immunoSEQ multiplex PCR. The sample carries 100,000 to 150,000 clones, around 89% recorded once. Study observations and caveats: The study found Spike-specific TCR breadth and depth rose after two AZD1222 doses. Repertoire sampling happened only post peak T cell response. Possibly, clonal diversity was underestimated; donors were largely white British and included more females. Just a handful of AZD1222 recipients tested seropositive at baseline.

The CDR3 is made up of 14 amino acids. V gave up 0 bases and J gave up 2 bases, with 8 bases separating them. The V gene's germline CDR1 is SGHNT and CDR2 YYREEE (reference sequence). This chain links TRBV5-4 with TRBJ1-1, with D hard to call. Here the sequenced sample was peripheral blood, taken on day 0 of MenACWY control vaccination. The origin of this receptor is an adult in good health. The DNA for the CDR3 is TGTGCCAGCAGCTTGGTTACAGATAACACTGAAGCTTTCTTT. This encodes CASSLVTDNTEAFF.